This TCR beta chain was retrieved from a study of T-cell memory formation after mild COVID-19. Study in general: TCR clusters were mostly donor specific.

A single record per CDR3 protein comes from TCRdb applying MiXCR to the 5' RACE reads. This table holds about 110,000 distinct CDR3 sequences, over 15% found once. Study conclusions and caveats: In pre-infection memory, a portion of responding clones appeared, which suggested that cross-reactive memory joined.

Note on this clonotype: Its target is unknown.

The sequence derives from a man younger than 35 who had mild COVID-19 (a few samples of this study predate the infection). Cell type and time point are not known. Sequenced sample: PBMCs or a T cell subset sorted from them (not recorded which).

The CDR3 spells CASSLGGGEKLFF. The CDR3 DNA sequence: TGTGCCAGCAGCTTAGGAGGAGGGGAAAAACTGTTTTTT. The chain combines TRBV7-2 with TRBJ1-4; D is undetermined. This CDR3 has 13 amino acids. Germline V lookup: CDR1 SGHTA, CDR2 FQGNSA. Trimming removed 1 base at V and 8 bases at J, with 8 bases between.